These 32 T cell receptor beta chains came from one sample sequenced in a study of shared clonotypes between healthy human individuals (TCRdb year 2020). Libraries were made using the immunoSEQ multiplex PCR assay. Held by TCRdb, this immuneACCESS table contains in-frame sequences only and omits some clones. Under half of the omission traces to an unresolved V gene where checked; the cause of the rest is unknown. The sample table holds about 640,000 clones, of which about two thirds were seen once. 1.8% of the sample is in the top ten clones. What was sequenced was memory CD4+ T cells sorted from blood. The sample's cell subset or site, from its label and the paper: CD45RA-negative fraction. The source of these receptors is a young woman in good health.

The chain joins TRBV28 to TRBJ1-2; D not certain. Germline CDR1 and CDR2: MDHEN and SYDVKM. V was cut by 7 bases and J by 7 bases, with 19 bases left in between. The CDR3 consists of 14 residues. CDR3 coding DNA: TGTGCCAGCATCACCCATCAAAGGGAAGGTGGCTACACCTTC. The encoded protein is CASITHQREGGYTF.

This chain joins TRBV29-1 and TRBJ2-1; 8 bases line up with TRBD1. The CDR3 contains 14 residues. V shed 8 bases, J shed 6 bases, and the junction held 12 bases outside the gene matches. In germline, CDR1 is SQVTM, CDR2 ANQGSEA. Written as DNA, the CDR3 is TGCAGCATTAGGGACAGGCCAGCATCCAATGAGCAGTTCTTC. Its translation is CSIRDRPASNEQFF.

The table lists this clone with a few counts. CDR3 coding DNA: TGTGCCAGCAGCCCGAGAGATGGGGCGCGATACGAGCAGTACTTC. Translation gives CASSPRDGARYEQYF. The rearrangement links TRBV5-6 to TRBJ2-7; TRBD1 might be the D (5 bases). The V end was cut by 4 bases, the J end by 4 bases, with 18 bases between. Germline CDR1 SGHDT, CDR2 YYEEEE. This CDR3 comprises 15 residues.

This clone was recorded many times. V usage is TRBV4-1 and J usage is TRBJ2-7; no clear D gene. The CDR3 length is 15 residues. Looked up from germline, CDR1 is MGHRA and CDR2 is YSYEKL. V was clipped by 0 bases and J by 3 bases, with 12 bases between them. The CDR3 protein is CASSQDQRISYEQYF. The CDR3 DNA reads TGCGCCAGCAGCCAAGATCAACGCATAAGCTACGAGCAGTACTTC.

This clone was detected a few times. The CDR3 loop reads CASSLSPRATNEKLFF. The CDR3 DNA is TGTGCCAGCAGCTTATCCCCTAGGGCAACTAATGAAAAACTGTTTTTT. V usage is TRBV11-2 and J usage is TRBJ1-4; D is uncertain. V shed 2 bases and J shed 0 bases, with 10 bases lying between them. Germline V lookup: CDR1 SGHAT, CDR2 FQNNGV. The CDR3 runs 16 residues.

The V and J genes are TRBV2 and TRBJ2-5, with TRBD1 as a possible D gene (6 bases). The CDR3 length is 12 residues. Trimming removed 6 bases from V and 7 bases from J, with 12 bases in between. Germline V gene sequence: CDR1 SNHLY, CDR2 FYNNEI. The CDR3 DNA sequence: TGTGCCAGCAGCAGACAGGCCGGGACCCAGTACTTC. This gives the protein CASSRQAGTQYF.

The CDR3 bases are TGTGCCAGCTCACCACCGGGGGGTGCAACTAATGAAAAACTGTTTTTT. Residues: CASSPPGGATNEKLFF. This sequence joins TRBV18 and TRBJ1-4, with TRBD1 as a possible D gene (5 bases). The CDR3 loop spans 16 amino acids. Per germline, CDR1 KGHSH and CDR2 LQKENI. V was clipped by 0 bases and J by 0 bases, with 8 bases between them.

This clone was recorded many times. This chain joins TRBV27 and TRBJ2-1; D is ambiguous. The CDR3 consists of 17 residues. The V end was cut by 4 bases, the J end by 3 bases, with 19 bases between. From germline, CDR1 is MNHEY and CDR2 SMNVEV (reference sequence). CDR3: CASSSKGRDWDYNEQFF. The CDR3, as DNA: TGTGCCAGCAGTTCCAAAGGGCGAGACTGGGACTACAATGAGCAGTTCTTC.

J is TRBJ2-1 and V is TRBV5-1, with D possibly being TRBD1 or TRBD2 (6 bases each). Germline assignment: CDR1 SGHRS and CDR2 YFSETQ. V shed 4 bases and J shed 11 bases, with 25 bases lying between them. CDR3 size: 16 residues. The CDR3 DNA sequence: TGCGCCAGCAGCCTTGGGGGGACAAACTTTACCCCGAAGCAGTTCTTC. It is translated as CASSLGGTNFTPKQFF.

The genes are TRBV18 and TRBJ2-1; no reliable D call. The length of the CDR3 is 12 residues. V lost 5 bases and J 7 bases, leaving 9 bases between the germline ends. The germline V gene has CDR1 KGHSH and CDR2 LQKENI. CDR3 loop: CASSTIGNEQFF. CDR3 nucleotide sequence: TGTGCCAGCTCAACCATTGGGAATGAGCAGTTCTTC.

The chain employs TRBV28 and TRBJ2-7, with D unclear. The CDR3 spans 14 residues. The germline gives CDR1 MDHEN, CDR2 SYDVKM. Trimming shortened V by 5 bases and J by 3 bases, and 14 bases separated the two germline ends. Written as DNA, the CDR3 is TGTGCCAGCAGTCTGTCCAACAGACTCTACGAGCAGTACTTC. This translates into CASSLSNRLYEQYF.

In DNA form, the CDR3 reads TGCGCCAGCAGTTATAGCGGGTACGAGCAGTACTTC. Encoded protein: CASSYSGYEQYF. The rearrangement links TRBV5-1 to TRBJ2-7, with TRBD2 identical over 7 bases. The CDR3 is made up of 12 amino acids. The junction had 3 bases not matched to a gene; V was cut back by 5 bases and J by 4 bases. Germline CDR1 SGHRS, CDR2 YFSETQ.

The CDR3 spells CASSRQGGTYEQYF. The CDR3 DNA follows: TGTGCCAGCAGCAGACAGGGGGGGACCTACGAGCAGTACTTC. The chain recombines TRBV7-8 with TRBJ2-7; TRBD1 aligns across 9 bases. Per germline, CDR1 SGHVS and CDR2 FQNEAQ. The V gene end was trimmed by 5 bases and the J gene end by 2 bases; junction bases not matched to a gene: 4. The CDR3 consists of 14 residues.

The chain employs TRBV6-1 and TRBJ2-1, with a weak D call TRBD2 (8 bases). CDR1 and CDR2 (germline): MNHNS, SASEGT. This CDR3 contains 14 residues. V was trimmed by 3 bases and J by 10 bases, leaving 16 bases between them. The CDR3 DNA reads as TGTGCCAGCAGTGATAGGGGACTAGGGGGCGAGCAGTTCTTC. Translating it yields CASSDRGLGGEQFF.

The rearrangement uses TRBV6-1 and TRBJ1-1; a weak D match, TRBD1 (6 bases). Trimming took off 11 bases at V and 2 bases at J, with 15 bases between the two ends. Germline V CDR1 and CDR2: MNHNS, SASEGT. CDR3 length: 13 amino acids. The CDR3 protein is CAARGGHNTEAFF. In DNA form, the CDR3 reads TGTGCCGCCCGGGGGGGGCATAACACTGAAGCTTTCTTT.

The J gene is TRBJ1-1, the V gene TRBV7-9, with a possible D match to TRBD1 (5 bases). From germline, CDR1 is SEHNR and CDR2 FQNEAQ (reference sequence). This CDR3 spans 12 amino acids. Between the trimmed V and J ends, which lost 8 bases and 4 bases, there was a span of 11 bases. CDR3 nucleotide sequence: TGTGCCAGCCGGGGGTGGGGCACTGAAGCTTTCTTT. Protein sequence: CASRGWGTEAFF. Full variable domain (remainder filled in from reference TRBV7-9 and TRBJ1-1): DTGVSQNPRHKITKRGQNVTFRCDPISEHNRLYWYRQTLGQGPEFLTYFQNEAQLEKSRLLSDRFSAERPKGSFSTLEIQRTEQGDSAMYLCASRGWGTEAFFGQGTRLTVV.

V and J are TRBV28 and TRBJ1-1, with D possibly being TRBD1 (6 bases). The ends were cut back, 7 bases at V and 5 bases at J, with 32 bases in the middle. The CDR3 totals 19 residues. The germline gives CDR1 MDHEN, CDR2 SYDVKM. The CDR3 sequence is CASTLILGRDTLWSTEAFF. The CDR3 DNA reads TGTGCCAGCACCCTCATATTGGGTCGGGACACGCTATGGTCTACTGAAGCTTTCTTT.

This clone occurred many times. The V call is TRBV6-4, the J call TRBJ2-5; D may be TRBD1 (6 bases). The CDR3 consists of 14 residues. Germline CDR1 MRHNA, CDR2 SNTAGT. The germline V and J ends were trimmed by 2 bases and 3 bases, with 10 bases remaining between them. CDR3 nucleotide sequence: TGTGCCAGCAGTGACACCACAGGGAAAGAGACCCAGTACTTC. It codes for CASSDTTGKETQYF.

In its sample, this clone was seen a few times. The V and J genes are TRBV5-5 and TRBJ1-5, with D unclear. V was clipped by 0 bases and J by 0 bases, with 7 bases between them. Germline assignment: CDR1 SGHKS and CDR2 YYEKEE (reference sequence). The CDR3 covers 15 residues. The CDR3 DNA reads TGTGCCAGCAGCTTGGAGAGTGATAGCAATCAGCCCCAGCATTTT. Amino acid sequence: CASSLESDSNQPQHF.

This clone was seen more than once but under ten times. This chain joins TRBV28 and TRBJ1-2; maybe TRBD1 (5 bases). CDR3 length equals 14 residues. Trimming pared 8 bases from V and 4 bases from J, leaving 17 bases between. CDR1 MDHEN and CDR2 SYDVKM come from the germline V gene. In DNA form, the CDR3 reads TGTGCCAGCGGTTCTACGGACACCTTCTATGGCTACACCTTC. Translated, it gives CASGSTDTFYGYTF.

The J gene is TRBJ2-1, the V gene TRBV7-2, with TRBD1 matching over 9 bases. Per germline, CDR1 SGHTA and CDR2 FQGNSA. Germline trimming cut 4 bases from V and 9 bases from J; bases unmatched to any gene: 10. The CDR3 loop spans 15 amino acids. CDR3 amino acids: CASSSTGTGYGEQFF. CDR3 coding DNA: TGTGCCAGCAGCTCAACCGGGACAGGGTATGGTGAGCAGTTCTTC.

This sequence joins TRBV14 and TRBJ2-7; D remains unclear. The CDR3 sequence is 14 residues long. V dropped 2 bases and J dropped 5 bases, with 13 bases sitting between them. Germline CDR1 is SGHDN and CDR2 is FVKESK. CDR3 DNA sequence: TGTGCCAGCAGCCAAATATCGAGGCTCCACGAGCAGTACTTC. Translation gives CASSQISRLHEQYF.

V and J are TRBV19 and TRBJ2-7; 7 bases align to TRBD1. With 3 bases clipped from V and 3 bases from J, the junction kept 8 bases outside the gene matches. The germline V gene has CDR1 LNHDA and CDR2 SQIVND (reference sequence). This CDR3 is built from 15 residues. In nucleotides, the CDR3 is TGTGCCAGTAGTATCCGGCCACAGGGGAGCTACGAGCAGTACTTC. Its translation: CASSIRPQGSYEQYF. The full variable domain, in which reference TRBV19 and TRBJ2-7 provide the parts outside the CDR3, is DGGITQSPKYLFRKEGQNVTLSCEQNLNHDAMYWYRQDPGQGLRLIYYSQIVNDFQKGDIAEGYSVSREKKESFPLTVTSAQKNPTAFYLCASSIRPQGSYEQYFGPGTRLTVT.

This chain links TRBV28 with TRBJ2-7, with TRBD1 matching over 8 bases. This CDR3 has 22 amino acids. V shed 5 bases and J 2 bases; nucleotides not matched to a gene: 29. Per germline, CDR1 MDHEN and CDR2 SYDVKM. The DNA of the CDR3 is TGTGCCAGCAGTCACATGCCCGGCCAGGGGGCGCGTATGGTTCGTCGGGCCTACGAGCAGTACTTC. It is translated as CASSHMPGQGARMVRRAYEQYF.

This chain joins TRBV7-3 and TRBJ2-2, with 7 positions matching TRBD2. There are 17 residues in the CDR3. The junction had 7 bases not matched to a gene; V was cut back by 1 base and J by 2 bases. Germline V gene sequence: CDR1 SGHTA, CDR2 FQGTGA. This CDR3 is CASSLIGGSTNTGELFF. CDR3 nucleotide sequence: TGTGCCAGCAGCTTAATCGGCGGGAGTACTAACACCGGGGAGCTGTTTTTT.

The genes are TRBV10-1 and TRBJ2-2, with a weak D call TRBD1 (6 bases). V lost 6 bases and J 5 bases, leaving 7 bases between the germline ends. Germline lookup yields CDR1 WNHNN and CDR2 SYGVQD (reference sequence). This CDR3 contains 12 residues. The CDR3 reads CASRTGTGELFF. CDR3 in DNA: TGCGCCAGCAGGACAGGAACCGGGGAGCTGTTTTTT.

In regard to this clone: The identical CDR3 is also encoded by other nucleotide sequences in the sample. The chain carries TRBV7-9 and TRBJ1-4; the D gene is possibly TRBD1 (5 bases). Trimming left V 5 bases short and J 7 bases short, with 11 bases between. The CDR3 is 13 residues long. Germline V gene data show CDR1 as SEHNR and CDR2 as FQNEAQ (reference sequence). CDR3 nucleotide sequence: TGTGCCAGCAGCCGGGACGGGGGTGAAAAACTGTTTTTT. Its protein product is CASSRDGGEKLFF.

The gene calls are TRBV6-5 and TRBJ1-4; D is ambiguous. This CDR3 has 12 residues. The germline V gene has CDR1 MNHEY and CDR2 SVGAGI. Trimming stripped 10 bases from V and 4 bases from J, with 10 bases between. CDR3 sequence reads: CATQDDNEKLFF. CDR3 sequence (DNA): TGTGCCACCCAGGACGATAATGAAAAACTGTTTTTT.

The V gene is TRBV28, the J gene TRBJ2-7; D perhaps matches TRBD1 (5 bases). CDR3 length: 15 residues. The V end lost 7 bases, the J end lost 1 base, and 17 bases lay between the germline ends. Germline V gene data show CDR1 as MDHEN and CDR2 as SYDVKM. In nucleotides, the CDR3 is TGTGCCAGCAAGTTTGGGGCCTCGGGTTCCTACGAGCAGTACTTC. Residues: CASKFGASGSYEQYF.

This chain connects TRBV7-8 to TRBJ2-7; perhaps TRBD2 as D (5 bases). The CDR3 runs 14 residues. Trimming stripped 4 bases from V and 7 bases from J, with 17 bases between. Germline V gives CDR1 SGHVS, CDR2 FQNEAQ. The CDR3 nucleotides read TGTGCCAGCAGCTCTGGGAGAGGGCCGGGGGAGCAGTACTTC. Translating it yields CASSSGRGPGEQYF.

The CDR3 region is CASSFGQAADTQYF. The CDR3 DNA is TGCGCCAGCAGCTTCGGCCAGGCGGCAGATACGCAGTATTTT. This chain uses TRBV5-1 with TRBJ2-3, with D hard to call. Trimming pared 2 bases from V and 4 bases from J, leaving 11 bases between. Germline V gives CDR1 SGHRS, CDR2 YFSETQ. There are 14 residues in the CDR3.

J is TRBJ1-5 and V is TRBV19; D not resolved. Trimming pared 3 bases from V and 3 bases from J, leaving 12 bases between. This CDR3 region has 15 residues. Germline-derived CDR1 and CDR2 are LNHDA and SQIVND (reference sequence). In DNA, the CDR3 is TGTGCCAGTAGTATTGGTCGAAGGGACAATCAGCCCCAGCATTTT. Translated: CASSIGRRDNQPQHF.